Listed below are T cell receptor beta chains from one sample, sequenced in a study of blood T cell repertoires in COVID-19. Clones were sequenced by immunoSEQ multiplex PCR, and TCRdb holds only the in-frame ones, with some missing. The profile shows more than 110,000 clones, roughly 80% of them singletons. Sequences were obtained from peripheral blood. These receptors all come from a woman aged 50 to 60 with active or convalescent COVID-19. Both conserved end residues are part of each CDR3. A D gene is named only where the DNA matches it firmly. Only part of the rows carry a size: once, few, many, or a class if the clone is expanded.

CDR3 protein: CASSQGSRTEAFF
CDR3 DNA: TGTGCCAGCTCACAGGGGTCTCGAACTGAAGCTTTCTTT
D gene: -
clone size: -
V gene: TRBV18
J gene: TRBJ1-1

CDR3 protein: CASSYEGDTEAFF
CDR3 DNA: TGTGCCAGCAGTTACGAAGGGGACACTGAAGCTTTCTTT
D gene: -
clone size: -
V gene: TRBV6-5
J gene: TRBJ1-1

CDR3 protein: CASRQWATEAFF
CDR3 DNA: TGTGCCAGTAGACAGTGGGCCACTGAAGCTTTCTTT
D gene: -
clone size: -
V gene: TRBV19
J gene: TRBJ1-1

CDR3 protein: CASSLPPEVAGVSTDTQYF
CDR3 DNA: TGTGCCAGCAGCCTACCCCCCGAGGTAGCGGGGGTTAGCACAGATACGCAGTATTTT
D gene: TRBD2
clone size: -
V gene: TRBV7-3
J gene: TRBJ2-3

CDR3 protein: CASSFSGGYYGYTF
CDR3 DNA: TGTGCCAGCAGTTTCAGTGGAGGGTACTATGGCTACACCTTC
D gene: -
clone size: few
V gene: TRBV27
J gene: TRBJ1-2

CDR3 protein: CASSKLAGGTDGSYEQYF
CDR3 DNA: TGTGCCAGCAGTAAACTAGCGGGGGGAACCGACGGATCCTACGAGCAGTACTTC
D gene: TRBD2
clone size: few
V gene: TRBV4-2
J gene: TRBJ2-7

CDR3 protein: CASSRQGDNTEAFF
CDR3 DNA: TGTGCCAGCTCGAGACAGGGAGATAACACTGAAGCTTTCTTT
D gene: TRBD1
clone size: -
V gene: TRBV18
J gene: TRBJ1-1

CDR3 protein: CASSQNPGGGGQPQHF
CDR3 DNA: TGTGCCAGCAGCCAAAACCCCGGGGGGGGAGGACAGCCCCAGCATTTT
D gene: -
clone size: -
V gene: TRBV3-1/TRBV3-2
J gene: TRBJ1-5

CDR3 protein: CASAVSLAGAETQYF
CDR3 DNA: TGTGCCAGCGCCGTGTCTCTCGCGGGGGCAGAGACCCAGTACTTC
D gene: -
clone size: -
V gene: TRBV7-9
J gene: TRBJ2-5

CDR3 protein: CASSLAGNTEAFF
CDR3 DNA: TGCGCCAGCAGCTTAGCAGGGAACACTGAAGCTTTCTTT
D gene: -
clone size: -
V gene: TRBV5-1
J gene: TRBJ1-1

CDR3 protein: CASSTDRGHNQPQHF
CDR3 DNA: TGTGCCAGTAGTACGGACAGGGGTCACAATCAGCCCCAGCATTTT
D gene: TRBD1
clone size: once
V gene: TRBV19
J gene: TRBJ1-5

CDR3 protein: CASSQGRQGFF
CDR3 DNA: TGTGCCAGCAGCCAAGGCAGGCAGGGGTTCTTT
D gene: -
clone size: -
V gene: TRBV3-1/TRBV3-2
J gene: TRBJ1-1

CDR3 protein: CASRQGNSGNTIYF
CDR3 DNA: TGTGCCAGCAGACAGGGGAACTCTGGAAACACCATATATTTT
D gene: TRBD1
clone size: -
V gene: TRBV28
J gene: TRBJ1-3

CDR3 protein: CASSQDMGQGYEKLFF
CDR3 DNA: TGCGCCAGCAGCCAAGATATGGGACAGGGTTATGAAAAACTGTTTTTT
D gene: TRBD1
clone size: -
V gene: TRBV4-1
J gene: TRBJ1-4

CDR3 protein: CASSRKWWGGNEQYF
CDR3 DNA: TGCGCCAGCAGTCGAAAATGGTGGGGGGGCAACGAGCAGTACTTC
D gene: -
clone size: -
V gene: TRBV23-1
J gene: TRBJ2-7

CDR3 protein: CASRVERFGAGELFF
CDR3 DNA: -
D gene: -
clone size: -
V gene: TRBV21-1
J gene: TRBJ2-2

CDR3 protein: CAGYAAGRRGANVLTF
CDR3 DNA: TGTGCCGGTTATGCGGCGGGGAGAAGAGGGGCCAACGTCCTGACTTTC
D gene: -
clone size: -
V gene: TRBV30
J gene: TRBJ2-6

CDR3 protein: CASSLPDSRAEAFF
CDR3 DNA: TGTGCCAGCAGTTTGCCTGACTCGAGGGCTGAAGCTTTCTTT
D gene: -
clone size: -
V gene: TRBV28
J gene: TRBJ1-1

CDR3 protein: CASRVGQEQFF
CDR3 DNA: TGTGCCAGCAGGGTGGGACAGGAGCAGTTCTTC
D gene: TRBD1
clone size: once
V gene: TRBV2
J gene: TRBJ2-1

CDR3 protein: CAWSVGHNQPQHF
CDR3 DNA: TGTGCCTGGAGTGTAGGACACAATCAGCCCCAGCATTTT
D gene: -
clone size: -
V gene: TRBV30
J gene: TRBJ1-5

CDR3 protein: CASKGGAGETYEQYF
CDR3 DNA: TGCGCCAGCAAGGGTGGGGCAGGGGAAACCTACGAGCAGTACTTC
D gene: -
clone size: -
V gene: TRBV5-1
J gene: TRBJ2-7

CDR3 protein: CSVEDSIHEQYF
CDR3 DNA: TGCAGCGTTGAGGACAGTATACACGAGCAGTACTTC
D gene: -
clone size: -
V gene: TRBV29-1
J gene: TRBJ2-7

CDR3 protein: CASSWGDTEAFF
CDR3 DNA: TGTGCCAGCAGTTGGGGGGACACTGAAGCTTTCTTT
D gene: -
clone size: few
V gene: TRBV12-3/TRBV12-4
J gene: TRBJ1-1

CDR3 protein: CASSQGGPGTEAFF
CDR3 DNA: TGTGCCAGCAGTCAAGGAGGGCCGGGCACTGAAGCTTTCTTT
D gene: -
clone size: -
V gene: TRBV28
J gene: TRBJ1-1

CDR3 protein: CASSQDHETETYNEQFF
CDR3 DNA: TGTGCCAGCAGCCAAGATCACGAGACAGAGACTTACAATGAGCAGTTCTTC
D gene: -
clone size: -
V gene: TRBV3-1/TRBV3-2
J gene: TRBJ2-1

CDR3 protein: CASSSQTGGTYNEQFF
CDR3 DNA: TGTGCCAGCAGCTCACAGACAGGGGGTACCTACAATGAGCAGTTCTTC
D gene: TRBD1
clone size: once
V gene: TRBV7-2
J gene: TRBJ2-1

CDR3 protein: CASTGQSNQPQHF
CDR3 DNA: TGTGCCAGTACTGGACAGTCCAATCAGCCCCAGCATTTT
D gene: -
clone size: -
V gene: TRBV19
J gene: TRBJ1-5

CDR3 protein: CASSALYRESEAFF
CDR3 DNA: TGTGCCAGCAGTGCACTTTACCGGGAGAGTGAAGCTTTCTTT
D gene: -
clone size: once
V gene: TRBV25-1
J gene: TRBJ1-1

CDR3 protein: CASSGTGVAGELFF
CDR3 DNA: TGTGCCAGCAGCGGGACAGGGGTTGCCGGGGAGCTGTTTTTT
D gene: TRBD1
clone size: -
V gene: TRBV5-5
J gene: TRBJ2-2

CDR3 protein: CASSYGDSSYNSPLHF
CDR3 DNA: TGTGCCAGCAGTTACGGGGACAGCTCCTATAATTCACCCCTCCACTTT
D gene: TRBD1
clone size: few
V gene: TRBV6-5
J gene: TRBJ1-6

CDR3 protein: CASSLQGARSEQYF
CDR3 DNA: TGCGCCAGCAGCTTGCAGGGCGCGAGGAGCGAGCAGTACTTC
D gene: -
clone size: -
V gene: TRBV5-1
J gene: TRBJ2-7

CDR3 protein: CASSLTSGGAAEQFF
CDR3 DNA: TGTGCCAGCAGCTTAACTAGCGGGGGGGCCGCTGAGCAGTTCTTC
D gene: TRBD2
clone size: -
V gene: TRBV7-3
J gene: TRBJ2-1

CDR3 protein: CASSFTWTGVFTDTQYF
CDR3 DNA: TGCGCCAGCAGCTTTACATGGACAGGGGTATTCACAGATACGCAGTATTTT
D gene: TRBD1
clone size: -
V gene: TRBV5-1
J gene: TRBJ2-3

CDR3 protein: CASSLVREQYF
CDR3 DNA: TGTGCCAGCAGCTTGGTCCGTGAGCAGTACTTC
D gene: -
clone size: -
V gene: TRBV5-5
J gene: TRBJ2-7

CDR3 protein: CASSPTGNSPLHF
CDR3 DNA: TGTGCCAGCTCACCGACAGGAAATTCACCCCTCCACTTT
D gene: -
clone size: -
V gene: TRBV18
J gene: TRBJ1-6

CDR3 protein: CASSSARQVYNNYGYTF
CDR3 DNA: TGTGCCAGCAGCTCCGCCAGACAGGTCTATAATAACTATGGCTACACCTTC
D gene: -
clone size: -
V gene: TRBV7-2
J gene: TRBJ1-2

CDR3 protein: CASSSDRFNQPQHF
CDR3 DNA: TGTGCCAGCAGCTCCGACAGGTTCAATCAGCCCCAGCATTTT
D gene: -
clone size: -
V gene: TRBV2
J gene: TRBJ1-5

CDR3 protein: CASSLYRTGNSPLHF
CDR3 DNA: TGTGCCAGCAGTTTATACCGAACAGGGAATTCACCCCTCCACTTT
D gene: -
clone size: -
V gene: TRBV27
J gene: TRBJ1-6

CDR3 protein: CASSRAGSGYEQYF
CDR3 DNA: TGTGCCAGCAGCCGCGCGGGGTCTGGTTACGAGCAGTACTTC
D gene: -
clone size: -
V gene: TRBV28
J gene: TRBJ2-7

CDR3 protein: CASSFTNNSPLHF
CDR3 DNA: TGTGCCAGCAGCTTTACTAATAATTCACCCCTCCACTTT
D gene: -
clone size: -
V gene: TRBV7-3
J gene: TRBJ1-6

CDR3 protein: CASSFGGARQGSSPLHF
CDR3 DNA: TGTGCCAGCAGTTTCGGTGGGGCAAGACAGGGGAGTTCACCCCTCCACTTT
D gene: TRBD1
clone size: -
V gene: TRBV7-2
J gene: TRBJ1-6

CDR3 protein: CASSFLRRTGWVSDQPQHF
CDR3 DNA: TGTGCCAGCAGTTTCCTCCGCCGGACAGGGTGGGTCTCGGATCAGCCCCAGCATTTT
D gene: TRBD1
clone size: -
V gene: TRBV28
J gene: TRBJ1-5

CDR3 protein: CASSGRGATNEKLFF
CDR3 DNA: TGTGCCAGCAGTGGCCGAGGTGCGACTAATGAAAAACTGTTTTTT
D gene: -
clone size: once
V gene: TRBV25-1
J gene: TRBJ1-4

CDR3 protein: CASSGPTSYEQFF
CDR3 DNA: TGTGCCAGCAGTGGCCCGACTTCCTATGAGCAGTTCTTC
D gene: -
clone size: -
V gene: TRBV12-3/TRBV12-4
J gene: TRBJ2-1

CDR3 protein: CASSSTAGLAGGNEQFF
CDR3 DNA: TGTGCCAGCAGCTCTACGGCGGGGCTAGCGGGGGGCAATGAGCAGTTCTTC
D gene: TRBD2
clone size: -
V gene: TRBV7-2
J gene: TRBJ2-1

CDR3 protein: CASSLLASGNTGELFF
CDR3 DNA: TGTGCCAGCAGCTTATTGGCTAGCGGGAACACCGGGGAGCTGTTTTTT
D gene: TRBD2
clone size: few
V gene: TRBV7-2
J gene: TRBJ2-2

CDR3 protein: CATSRGGGGAYNEQFF
CDR3 DNA: TGTGCCACCAGCAGAGGAGGCGGGGGGGCTTACAATGAGCAGTTCTTC
D gene: TRBD2
clone size: once
V gene: TRBV15
J gene: TRBJ2-1

CDR3 protein: CASSLTANTEAFF
CDR3 DNA: TGTGCCAGCAGCTTAACGGCGAACACTGAAGCTTTCTTT
D gene: -
clone size: -
V gene: TRBV7-3
J gene: TRBJ1-1

CDR3 protein: CASSLRGEHTEAFF
CDR3 DNA: TGTGCCAGCAGCTTACGGGGGGAGCACACTGAAGCTTTCTTT
D gene: -
clone size: -
V gene: TRBV11-3
J gene: TRBJ1-1

CDR3 protein: CATLKTGFEAFF
CDR3 DNA: TGTGCCACCCTTAAGACAGGCTTTGAAGCTTTCTTT
D gene: -
clone size: -
V gene: TRBV28
J gene: TRBJ1-1

CDR3 protein: CASSFSDRYGYTF
CDR3 DNA: TGTGCCAGCAGTTTCTCAGATCGCTATGGCTACACCTTC
D gene: -
clone size: -
V gene: TRBV28
J gene: TRBJ1-2

CDR3 protein: CASSIRGTDTQYF
CDR3 DNA: TGTGCCAGTAGTATCCGGGGCACAGATACGCAGTATTTT
D gene: -
clone size: -
V gene: TRBV19
J gene: TRBJ2-3

CDR3 protein: CASSSQTVAKNIQYF
CDR3 DNA: TGTGCCAGCAGCTCACAGACAGTAGCCAAAAACATTCAGTACTTC
D gene: -
clone size: -
V gene: TRBV7-2
J gene: TRBJ2-4

CDR3 protein: CASSQGGPRETQYF
CDR3 DNA: TGCGCCAGCAGCCAGGGGGGGCCGAGGGAGACCCAGTACTTC
D gene: -
clone size: -
V gene: TRBV4-3
J gene: TRBJ2-5

CDR3 protein: CASSVAGGRGEQFF
CDR3 DNA: TGTGCCAGCAGTGTAGCGGGGGGGCGCGGTGAGCAGTTCTTC
D gene: TRBD2
clone size: -
V gene: TRBV6-6
J gene: TRBJ2-1